This T cell receptor beta chain stems from a study of Tregs in tolerant kidney transplant recipients. Findings and limits, study-wide: This study did not directly address biological reproducibility. The small number of patients limits these findings pending further validation. Tregs expanded with activated donor B cells seemed most donor-specific.

Remarks on this clone: The antigen remains unidentified.

Per germline, CDR1 SGHRS and CDR2 YFSETQ. V was trimmed by 4 bases and J by 1 base, leaving 18 bases between them. The CDR3 contains 17 residues. Generated by immunoSEQ multiplex PCR, the TCRdb table keeps only in-frame clones and is missing some. The data contain tens of thousands of clones, 84% of them singletons. Unstimulated Tregs (CD4+CD25+CD127-) and CD4+CD25- non-Tregs were sorted from PBMCs. The sequence came from a human donor in good health. The sample comprised CD4+ T cells from blood. The chain couples TRBV5-1 to TRBJ2-1, with D perhaps TRBD1 (5 bases). CDR3 coding DNA: TGCGCCAGCAGCCCCAAGGCGGTACAGGTATCCTACAATGAGCAGTTCTTC. It yields the protein CASSPKAVQVSYNEQFF.